The 28 T cell receptor beta chains reported below all come from one sample, sequenced in a study of tumor-infiltrating lymphocytes in primary liver carcinoma. cDNA specific to TCR beta was made from roughly 500 ng of total RNA, with a constant-region primer employed for priming. ARM-PCR was slightly modified, and three nested multiplex PCR rounds with it gave rise to the TCR beta libraries. For around 11 cycles apiece, the opening two PCR rounds ran with TRBV1-TRBV30 forward primers and a C-beta reverse primer. MiXCR, run by TCRdb on the multiplex PCR reads, gives a single entry per CDR3 protein. Of over 250,000 distinct CDR3 sequences in the sample, roughly three fifths are singletons; the top ten hold about a sixth. Unsorted whole blood supplied the blood RNA, and germline DNA was isolated too. Specimen: peripheral blood. These receptors all stem from a woman aged 25 to 45 with primary liver carcinoma and hepatitis B virus infection.

This clonotype was counted a few times. J is TRBJ2-1 and V is TRBV10-2; no clear D gene. Germline V gene sequence: CDR1 WSHSY, CDR2 SAAADI. The CDR3 extends over 13 amino acids. The V and J ends lost 3 bases and 8 bases respectively, with 11 bases between them. CDR3 sequence (DNA): TGCGCCAGCAGTGATGGTCCTTGGGATGAGCAGTTCTTC. Amino acid sequence: CASSDGPWDEQFF.

About this clonotype: This could be a read error, since a much larger clone is one nucleotide away. The chain combines TRBV6-2 or TRBV6-3 with TRBJ2-7; 10 nucleotides line up with TRBD2. This CDR3 is built from 15 residues. Germline CDR1 MNHEY, CDR2 SVGEGT. The CDR3 region is CVSRISGRRPYEQYF. CDR3 in DNA: TGTGTCAGCAGGATTAGCGGGAGGCGGCCCTACGAGCAGTACTTC.

This clonotype was seen once. An end of the junction does not agree with germline; a read error may underlie this. The CDR3 DNA is TGTGCCAGCAGTTTAGAGAGCGGGATGTCCGGGGAGCCGTTTTTT. Translated: CASSLESGMSGEPFF. The V gene is TRBV12-3 or TRBV12-4, the J gene TRBJ2-2, with 7 bases matching TRBD2. This CDR3 has 15 residues.

Of note for this clonotype: This may be a read error: a much more frequent sequence differs by one nucleotide. This chain links TRBV6-2 or TRBV6-3 with TRBJ2-7; D gene unclear. CDR1 is MNHEY and CDR2 is SVGEGT in the germline V gene. This CDR3 region has 15 residues. The CDR3 DNA follows: TGTACCAGCAGCTATAGGAATTGGCAAACCTACGAGCAGTACTTC. Residues: CTSSYRNWQTYEQYF.

This clonotype has a handful of counts. The chain employs TRBV7-9 and TRBJ2-3, with 10 bases lining up with TRBD1. Unmatched junction bases numbered 5, after V lost 6 bases and J lost 5 bases. CDR1 SEHNR and CDR2 FQNEAQ come from the germline V gene (reference sequence). The CDR3 sequence is 14 residues long. The CDR3 loop is CASRPGTGEDTQYF. In nucleotides, the CDR3 is TGTGCCAGCAGACCCGGGACAGGGGAAGATACGCAGTATTTT.

With regard to this clonotype: A much larger clonotype is one base distant, so this may be a read error. V usage is TRBV12-3 or TRBV12-4 and J usage is TRBJ2-6; weak D call: TRBD1 (5 bases). The germline V and J ends were trimmed by 8 bases and 2 bases, with 13 bases remaining between them. The CDR3 sequence is 15 residues long. The CDR3 region is CASGLPRAGANVLTF. DNA of the CDR3: TGTGCCAGCGGCCTTCCCAGGGCTGGGGCCAACGTCCTGACTTTC.

The CDR3 nucleotides are TGTGCCTGGAGTGAGCAAGCCTCACCCCTCCACTTT. Its protein product is CAWSEQASPLHF. The gene calls are TRBV30 and TRBJ1-6; no firm D call. The length of the CDR3 is 12 residues. With 1 base removed from V and 10 bases from J, the gap between germline ends came to 8 bases. CDR1 GTSNPN and CDR2 SVGIG come from the germline V gene (reference sequence).

This chain joins TRBV6-2 or TRBV6-3 and TRBJ1-2; D is uncertain. The V and J ends lost 5 bases and 4 bases respectively, with 17 bases between them. This CDR3 contains 15 residues. Looked up from germline, CDR1 is MNHEY and CDR2 is SVGEGT. Here the CDR3 reads CASSLYVDGSYGYTF. The DNA of the CDR3 is TGTGCCAGCAGTCTGTATGTGGACGGGTCCTATGGCTACACCTTC.

The chain uses TRBV25-1 and TRBJ2-2, with D hard to call. This CDR3 is built from 12 residues. Germline CDR1 and CDR2: MGHDK and SYGVNS. V lost 5 bases, J lost 8 bases, and 9 bases lay in between. In DNA, the CDR3 is TGTGCCAGCAGTCAGCAAGGAGGGGAGCTGTTTTTT. It specifies CASSQQGGELFF.

Notes on this clonotype: A much larger clone differs by one base, so this may be a read error. V gene TRBV6-6 combines with J gene TRBJ2-7; unclear D gene. Germline lookup yields CDR1 MNHNY and CDR2 SVGAGI (reference sequence). This CDR3 comprises 13 residues. CDR3: CARSYSQSYEQYF. In DNA, the CDR3 is TGTGCCAGAAGTTACTCCCAGAGCTACGAGCAGTACTTC.

V and J are TRBV5-4 and TRBJ2-7; 7 nucleotides align to TRBD1. Trimming removed 4 bases from V and 3 bases from J; junction bases left unmatched: 7. CDR1 and CDR2 (germline): SGHNT, YYREEE (reference sequence). The CDR3 sequence is 14 residues long. This CDR3 reads CASSPGTALYEQYF. In nucleotides, the CDR3 is TGTGCCAGCAGCCCGGGGACAGCCCTCTACGAGCAGTACTTC.

This clonotype came up a few times. The rearrangement links TRBV12-3 or TRBV12-4 to TRBJ1-5; D is undetermined. The CDR3 contains 14 residues. Between the trimmed V and J ends, which lost 6 bases and 2 bases, there was a span of 11 bases. DNA for the CDR3: TGTGCCAGCAGCACCCTGGGTCGCAATCAGCCCCAGCATTTT. It is translated as CASSTLGRNQPQHF.

V usage is TRBV12-3 or TRBV12-4 and J usage is TRBJ2-2; D uncertain. V was pared by 3 bases and J by 5 bases, with 4 bases between. The CDR3 is 12 amino acids. CDR3 in DNA: TGTGCCAGCAGTTTCGATACCGGGGAGCTGTTTTTT. This gives the protein CASSFDTGELFF.

The chain uses TRBV2 and TRBJ2-1; TRBD2 aligns across 7 bases. V shed 2 bases and J 11 bases; nucleotides not matched to a gene: 0. This CDR3 spans 11 amino acids. The germline V gene encodes CDR1 SNHLY and CDR2 FYNNEI. CDR3 nucleotides: TGTGCCAGCAGTGAAAGCGGGAAGCAGTTCTTC. It specifies CASSESGKQFF.

The V call is TRBV7-9, the J call TRBJ1-2; D is unclear. The CDR3 extends over 15 amino acids. The germline V gene encodes CDR1 SEHNR and CDR2 FQNEAQ (reference sequence). With 2 bases removed from V and 8 bases from J, the gap between germline ends came to 18 bases. CDR3 DNA: TGTGCCAGCAGCTTAATGGGCGGGCAATTGGGCGGCTACACCTTC. Translated, it gives CASSLMGGQLGGYTF. The whole variable domain, remainder taken from reference TRBV7-9 and TRBJ1-2, is DTGVSQNPRHKITKRGQNVTFRCDPISEHNRLYWYRQTLGQGPEFLTYFQNEAQLEKSRLLSDRFSAERPKGSFSTLEIQRTEQGDSAMYLCASSLMGGQLGGYTFGSGTRLTVV.

Turning to this clonotype: This may arise from a read error, as a much more abundant clone is one base away. This rearrangement joins TRBV12-3 or TRBV12-4 to TRBJ2-7; D perhaps matches TRBD2 (6 bases). This CDR3 has 15 amino acids. Here the CDR3 reads CVSSASGTLTYEQYF. The CDR3 coding sequence is TGTGTCAGCAGCGCTTCCGGGACTCTGACCTACGAGCAGTACTTC.

The rearrangement joins TRBV12-3 or TRBV12-4 to TRBJ2-7; D might be TRBD2 (6 bases). Trimming took 3 bases from V and 0 from J, leaving 12 bases between them. This CDR3 region has 15 residues. The CDR3 nucleotides read TGTGCCAGCAGTTTTGGCGGAGGGAACTCCTACGAGCAGTACTTC. Its translation: CASSFGGGNSYEQYF.

This rearrangement joins TRBV4-2 to TRBJ2-5; 10 nucleotides agree with TRBD2. With V trimmed by 1 base and J by 4 bases, 12 bases remained unmatched. The CDR3 has 18 amino acids. CDR1 is LGHNA and CDR2 is YNFKEQ in the germline V gene. In DNA, the CDR3 is TGTGCCAGCAGCCAAGGGCTAGCGGGAGTGGGGGTCCCAGAGACCCAGTACTTC. Amino acid sequence: CASSQGLAGVGVPETQYF.

Points on this clonotype: This may be a read error, as it is one base from a much larger clone. The chain employs TRBV4-1 and TRBJ2-7, with D perhaps matching TRBD2 (5 bases). The CDR3 totals 13 residues. Germline CDR1 reads MGHRA; CDR2 reads YSYEKL. For the CDR3, the DNA is TGCACCAGCAGCCCCGGACTCCGCTACGAGCAGTACTTC. This encodes CTSSPGLRYEQYF.

This clonotype has only a few counts. The gene calls are TRBV30 and TRBJ2-1; D is undetermined. CDR3 length: 14 residues. Deletions cut 7 bases from V and 0 bases from J, with 13 bases between. Germline CDR1 GTSNPN, CDR2 SVGIG (reference sequence). The CDR3 DNA is TGTGCCTCCACCCAAATGTTCTCCTACAATGAGCAGTTCTTC. This gives the protein CASTQMFSYNEQFF.

This clonotype was recorded at least ten times. CDR3 nucleotides: TGCAGCGTTACTGGACAGGGGCTAACCGAGCAGTACTTC. Its translation is CSVTGQGLTEQYF. The rearrangement joins TRBV29-1 to TRBJ2-7, with TRBD1 matching over 9 bases. CDR3 size: 13 residues. The ends lost 5 bases at V and 6 bases at J; junction bases unmatched: 8. CDR1 and CDR2 from the germline V gene are SQVTM and ANQGSEA.

To note about this clonotype: Being one base from a much bigger clone, this may be a read error. This chain links TRBV12-3 or TRBV12-4 with TRBJ1-3; D remains unclear. CDR3 length: 14 residues. CDR3 nucleotide sequence: TGTGCCAGCAGTCCGACCAACTCTGGATACACCATATATTTT. It specifies CASSPTNSGYTIYF.

The table lists this clonotype with a count of one. A read error may account for a junction end that differs from germline. CDR3 DNA sequence: TGTACCAGCAGCCTTCCGGCCAACAGGCTCTACGAGCAGTACTTC. It specifies CTSSLPANRLYEQYF. The rearrangement joins TRBV11-3 to TRBJ2-7; D might be TRBD1 (5 bases). The CDR3 covers 15 residues. Germline CDR1 reads SGHNT; CDR2 reads YENEEA. The entire variable domain, with the rest obtained from reference TRBV11-3 and TRBJ2-7, is as follows: EAGVVQSPRYKIIEKKQPVAFWCNPISGHNTLYWYLQNLGQGPELLIRYENEEAVDDSQLPKDRFSAERLKGVDSTLKIQPAELGDSAVYLCTSSLPANRLYEQYFGPGTRLTVT.

The chain recombines TRBV5-4 with TRBJ1-1; D is uncertain. This CDR3 is built from 13 residues. The V and J ends lost 4 bases and 1 base respectively, with 8 bases between them. Germline V gene sequence: CDR1 SGHNT, CDR2 YYREEE (reference sequence). The chain's CDR3 is CASSLRKNTEAFF. The CDR3 bases are TGTGCCAGCAGCCTTAGGAAGAACACTGAAGCTTTCTTT.

This clonotype was seen a handful of times. The gene calls are TRBV5-4 and TRBJ2-7; 11 bases match TRBD1. This CDR3 has 16 amino acids. J was trimmed by 0 bases and V by 4 bases; bases with no gene match: 6. The V gene's germline CDR1 is SGHNT and CDR2 YYREEE (reference sequence). The CDR3 spells CASSAGQGASSYEQYF. CDR3 DNA sequence: TGTGCCAGCAGCGCAGGACAGGGGGCCAGCTCCTACGAGCAGTACTTC. Full variable domain (remainder filled in from reference TRBV5-4 and TRBJ2-7): ETGVTQSPTHLIKTRGQQVTLRCSSQSGHNTVSWYQQALGQGPQFIFQYYREEENGRGNFPPRFSGLQFPNYSSELNVNALELDDSALYLCASSAGQGASSYEQYFGPGTRLTVT.

J is TRBJ1-3 and V is TRBV4-1; TRBD1 aligns across 11 bases. Unmatched junction bases numbered 9, after V lost 3 bases and J lost 5 bases. The CDR3 extends over 17 amino acids. CDR1 MGHRA and CDR2 YSYEKL come from the germline V gene. The CDR3 DNA reads TGCGCCAGCAGCCACAGATGGACAGGGGGCGCCAGAAACACCATATATTTT. Residues: CASSHRWTGGARNTIYF.

This clonotype has more than one count but fewer than ten. The genes are TRBV5-1 and TRBJ2-1; a possible D gene is TRBD1 (5 bases). The CDR3 covers 14 residues. Germline CDR1 and CDR2: SGHRS and YFSETQ. V was cut by 1 base and J by 6 bases, with 11 bases left in between. The CDR3, as DNA: TGCGCCAGCAGCTTGATATCAGGGCCCAATGAGCAGTTCTTC. Amino acids: CASSLISGPNEQFF.

This clonotype was seen only a few times. The chain carries TRBV2 and TRBJ2-2; tentatively, D is TRBD1 (8 bases). V shed 9 bases and J shed 5 bases, with 28 bases lying between them. This CDR3 spans 18 amino acids. From germline, CDR1 is SNHLY and CDR2 FYNNEI. The CDR3 DNA reads TGTGCCAGTCGAGGCGGGCAGGGGGCGGGAGTGCGAACCGGGGAGCTGTTTTTT. Translation gives CASRGGQGAGVRTGELFF. The entire variable domain, with the rest obtained from reference TRBV2 and TRBJ2-2, is as follows: EPEVTQTPSHQVTQMGQEVILRCVPISNHLYFYWYRQILGQKVEFLVSFYNNEISEKSEIFDDQFSVERPDGSNFTLKIRSTKLEDSAMYFCASRGGQGAGVRTGELFFGEGSRLTVL.